These T cell receptor beta chains were read from a single sample in a study of OX40 agonist ivuxolimab in advanced cancers. Using immunoSEQ multiplex PCR, the repertoire was profiled, and TCRdb retains in-frame clones only, with some absent. The repertoire holds under 75,000 clones, with roughly 84% as singletons. Sequenced here: CD4+ or CD8+ T cells sorted from blood, sampled in a trial of the OX40 agonist ivuxolimab. Receptor source: an adult with an advanced solid tumor such as melanoma, head and neck, liver or kidney cancer. CDR3s include the opening cysteine and the closing phenylalanine or tryptophan. D genes are given only for firm matches. Clone size, where shown, is once, few, many, or a class for clones that have expanded.

v_call: TRBV5-4
d_call: -
clone_size: medium-sized
cdr3_length: 14
j_call: TRBJ1-4
cdr3_nt: TGTGCCAGCAGCGTCCAGGGGTTAGGAGAAAAACTGTTTTTT
cdr3_aa: CASSVQGLGEKLFF

v_call: TRBV7-9
d_call: -
clone_size: -
cdr3_length: 15
j_call: TRBJ2-7
cdr3_nt: TGTGCCAGCAGCTTATGGTCAGGGGCGGTCTACGAGCAGTACTTC
cdr3_aa: CASSLWSGAVYEQYF

v_call: TRBV27
d_call: -
clone_size: -
cdr3_length: 14
j_call: TRBJ2-1
cdr3_nt: TGTGCCAGCAGTCAAGTGCGGGATTACAATGAGCAGTTCTTC
cdr3_aa: CASSQVRDYNEQFF

v_call: TRBV4-2
d_call: -
clone_size: -
cdr3_length: 15
j_call: TRBJ1-5
cdr3_nt: TGTGCCAGCAGCCAAGATTACAGCCTCAATCAGCCCCAGCATTTT
cdr3_aa: CASSQDYSLNQPQHF

v_call: TRBV6-1
d_call: -
clone_size: -
cdr3_length: 15
j_call: TRBJ1-3
cdr3_nt: TGTGCCAGCAGTGAAGCGCTTCGGAGGGGAAACACCATATATTTT
cdr3_aa: CASSEALRRGNTIYF

v_call: TRBV7-2
d_call: -
clone_size: -
cdr3_length: 13
j_call: TRBJ1-1
cdr3_nt: TGTGCCAGCACCCATCGACAGAACACTGAAGCTTTCTTT
cdr3_aa: CASTHRQNTEAFF

v_call: TRBV28
d_call: -
clone_size: -
cdr3_length: 14
j_call: TRBJ2-3
cdr3_nt: TGTGCCAGCGGCCGGCAGGGACCCACAGATACGCAGTATTTT
cdr3_aa: CASGRQGPTDTQYF

v_call: TRBV6-1
d_call: -
clone_size: -
cdr3_length: 14
j_call: TRBJ2-5
cdr3_nt: TGTGCCAGCACTAGAGACGGGGCCGGAGAGACCCAGTACTTC
cdr3_aa: CASTRDGAGETQYF

v_call: TRBV5-1
d_call: TRBD2
clone_size: -
cdr3_length: 15
j_call: TRBJ2-3
cdr3_nt: TGCGCCAGCAGCTTGGGACTAGCGGGAGCAGATACGCAGTATTTT
cdr3_aa: CASSLGLAGADTQYF

v_call: TRBV5-8
d_call: -
clone_size: few
cdr3_length: 16
j_call: TRBJ2-2
cdr3_nt: TGTGCCAGCAGCTTGGCCTTCGGTTCCGACACCGGGGAGCTGTTTTTT
cdr3_aa: CASSLAFGSDTGELFF

v_call: TRBV7-2
d_call: -
clone_size: -
cdr3_length: 14
j_call: TRBJ2-7
cdr3_nt: TGTGCCAGCAGCTTGGAAGGGGGCTCCTACGAGCAGTACTTC
cdr3_aa: CASSLEGGSYEQYF

v_call: TRBV5-1
d_call: TRBD2
clone_size: -
cdr3_length: 16
j_call: TRBJ2-3
cdr3_nt: TGCGCCAGCAGCCTATGGGGGGGAGCGGGAGAAGATACGCAGTATTTT
cdr3_aa: CASSLWGGAGEDTQYF

v_call: TRBV29-1
d_call: TRBD1
clone_size: -
cdr3_length: 11
j_call: TRBJ1-1
cdr3_nt: TGCAGCGTTGTGACAGGGAACGCAGCTTTCTTT
cdr3_aa: CSVVTGNAAFF

v_call: TRBV9
d_call: TRBD1
clone_size: -
cdr3_length: 14
j_call: TRBJ2-7
cdr3_nt: TGTGCCAGCAGCCCCCGGGACAGGGTCTACGAGCAGTACTTC
cdr3_aa: CASSPRDRVYEQYF

v_call: TRBV18
d_call: TRBD1
clone_size: -
cdr3_length: 14
j_call: TRBJ2-7
cdr3_nt: TGTGCCAGCTCACCCGGGACAGGAAGCGACGAGCAGTACTTC
cdr3_aa: CASSPGTGSDEQYF

v_call: TRBV7-3
d_call: TRBD1
clone_size: -
cdr3_length: 16
j_call: TRBJ2-1
cdr3_nt: TGTGCCAGCAGTAGGGCAACGGGACAGGGTACCAATGAGCAGTTCTTC
cdr3_aa: CASSRATGQGTNEQFF

v_call: TRBV19
d_call: -
clone_size: few
cdr3_length: 14
j_call: TRBJ1-5
cdr3_nt: TGTGCCAGTAGTCGACAGGTTGGCAATCAGCCCCAGCATTTT
cdr3_aa: CASSRQVGNQPQHF

v_call: TRBV14
d_call: TRBD1
clone_size: -
cdr3_length: 16
j_call: TRBJ2-5
cdr3_nt: TGTGCCAGCAGCCAAGCCCGGGACAGGGCGCAAGAGACCCAGTACTTC
cdr3_aa: CASSQARDRAQETQYF

v_call: TRBV5-1
d_call: -
clone_size: -
cdr3_length: 16
j_call: TRBJ2-1
cdr3_nt: TGCGCCAGCAGCTTGCGCCGGGGCAGCTCCTACAATGAGCAGTTCTTC
cdr3_aa: CASSLRRGSSYNEQFF

v_call: TRBV4-1
d_call: -
clone_size: -
cdr3_length: 15
j_call: TRBJ1-1
cdr3_nt: TGCGCCAGCAAACTTACAGGGACACCGAACACTGAAGCTTTCTTT
cdr3_aa: CASKLTGTPNTEAFF

v_call: TRBV29-1
d_call: TRBD2
clone_size: -
cdr3_length: 14
j_call: TRBJ2-3
cdr3_nt: TGCAGCGTTCAGCGGGGGGGCGGCACAGATACGCAGTATTTT
cdr3_aa: CSVQRGGGTDTQYF

v_call: TRBV7-8
d_call: -
clone_size: -
cdr3_length: 22
j_call: TRBJ2-4
cdr3_nt: TGTGCCAGTGCCCTAGTCGACGGGTTTAAGGCACTAGCCAAGTGGGTCAAAAACATTCAGTACTTC
cdr3_aa: CASALVDGFKALAKWVKNIQYF

v_call: TRBV14
d_call: -
clone_size: -
cdr3_length: 16
j_call: TRBJ2-1
cdr3_nt: TGTGCCAGCAGCTCCTTTGGCGGTCTTCGGGAAAATGAGCAGTTCTTC
cdr3_aa: CASSSFGGLRENEQFF

v_call: TRBV10-3
d_call: TRBD1
clone_size: -
cdr3_length: 14
j_call: TRBJ1-2
cdr3_nt: TGTGCCATCAGTGAGTCGGCAGGGGGCTATGGCTACACCTTC
cdr3_aa: CAISESAGGYGYTF

v_call: TRBV11-3
d_call: TRBD2
clone_size: -
cdr3_length: 16
j_call: TRBJ2-1
cdr3_nt: TGTGCCAGCAGCTTTCGCGGGAGCGGCTCCTACAATGAGCAGTTCTTC
cdr3_aa: CASSFRGSGSYNEQFF

v_call: TRBV7-2
d_call: TRBD1
clone_size: -
cdr3_length: 14
j_call: TRBJ2-7
cdr3_nt: TGTGCCAGCAGCTTAGGGGGACAGGGGACCGAGCAGTACTTC
cdr3_aa: CASSLGGQGTEQYF

v_call: TRBV10-1
d_call: -
clone_size: -
cdr3_length: 14
j_call: TRBJ2-1
cdr3_nt: TGCGCCAGCAGTGATGTGGCTAGCTACGGTGAGCAGTTCTTC
cdr3_aa: CASSDVASYGEQFF

v_call: TRBV7-8
d_call: -
clone_size: medium-sized
cdr3_length: 14
j_call: TRBJ1-5
cdr3_nt: TGTGCCAGCAGCTTAGAATCCGTGGATCAGCCCCAGCATTTT
cdr3_aa: CASSLESVDQPQHF

v_call: TRBV2
d_call: -
clone_size: -
cdr3_length: 14
j_call: TRBJ2-7
cdr3_nt: TGTGCCAGCAGTGTGAGGCAGGGCCCCTACGAGCAGTACTTC
cdr3_aa: CASSVRQGPYEQYF

v_call: TRBV2
d_call: -
clone_size: -
cdr3_length: 13
j_call: TRBJ2-5
cdr3_nt: TGTGCCAGCAGTGTTAGCTATTGGGAGACCCAGTACTTC
cdr3_aa: CASSVSYWETQYF

v_call: TRBV5-1
d_call: -
clone_size: -
cdr3_length: 14
j_call: TRBJ2-7
cdr3_nt: TGCGCCAGCAGCTTGGGCGACAAGTCCTACGAGCAGTACTTC
cdr3_aa: CASSLGDKSYEQYF

v_call: TRBV6-6
d_call: -
clone_size: -
cdr3_length: 12
j_call: TRBJ1-6
cdr3_nt: TGTGCCAGCAGTTACGCGTCGGGACCCCTCCACTTT
cdr3_aa: CASSYASGPLHF

v_call: TRBV30
d_call: -
clone_size: -
cdr3_length: 13
j_call: TRBJ2-5
cdr3_nt: TGTGCCTGGAGGGGGACTGTACAAGAGACCCAGTACTTC
cdr3_aa: CAWRGTVQETQYF

v_call: TRBV7-8
d_call: -
clone_size: -
cdr3_length: 14
j_call: TRBJ1-5
cdr3_nt: TGTGCCAGCAGCTTAGCAATCGGCAATCAGCCCCAGCATTTT
cdr3_aa: CASSLAIGNQPQHF

v_call: TRBV19
d_call: TRBD2
clone_size: -
cdr3_length: 18
j_call: TRBJ2-3
cdr3_nt: TGTGCCAGTAGTAAAGGAAGTAGCGGGAGGGTTTACACAGATACGCAGTATTTT
cdr3_aa: CASSKGSSGRVYTDTQYF

v_call: TRBV2
d_call: -
clone_size: once
cdr3_length: 15
j_call: TRBJ1-2
cdr3_nt: TGTGCCAGCAGTGGGACCGGGACACAAGAGAGGGGCTACACCTTC
cdr3_aa: CASSGTGTQERGYTF

v_call: TRBV15
d_call: -
clone_size: -
cdr3_length: 16
j_call: TRBJ1-1
cdr3_nt: TGTGCCACCAGCGAGAGAGGACTTCGGGCAGGAGGTAAAGCTTTCTTT
cdr3_aa: CATSERGLRAGGKAFF

v_call: TRBV7-2
d_call: -
clone_size: -
cdr3_length: 12
j_call: TRBJ2-5
cdr3_nt: TGTGCCAGCAGCTTAGCGAGTGAGACCCAGTACTTC
cdr3_aa: CASSLASETQYF

v_call: TRBV7-7
d_call: -
clone_size: once
cdr3_length: 14
j_call: TRBJ2-1
cdr3_nt: TGTGCCAGCAGTGCCGGGACGAGTGACAATGAGCAGTTCTTC
cdr3_aa: CASSAGTSDNEQFF

v_call: TRBV19
d_call: TRBD2
clone_size: -
cdr3_length: 16
j_call: TRBJ2-1
cdr3_nt: TGTGCCAGTACCGTGAGCGGGAGAGAAACCTACAATGAGCAGTTCTTC
cdr3_aa: CASTVSGRETYNEQFF

v_call: TRBV7-9
d_call: TRBD1
clone_size: -
cdr3_length: 16
j_call: TRBJ2-7
cdr3_nt: TGTGCCAGCAGCTTAGCGCGGGGACAGGGGGCTTACGAGCAGTACTTC
cdr3_aa: CASSLARGQGAYEQYF

v_call: TRBV7-2
d_call: -
clone_size: -
cdr3_length: 16
j_call: TRBJ2-7
cdr3_nt: TGTGCCAGCAGCTCCGATGGGGGCGCCTACGCCTACGAGCAGTACTTC
cdr3_aa: CASSSDGGAYAYEQYF

v_call: TRBV6-5
d_call: TRBD1
clone_size: -
cdr3_length: 14
j_call: TRBJ1-1
cdr3_nt: TGTGCCAGCAGCCCCGTCAGGGGGCGAACTGAAGCTTTCTTT
cdr3_aa: CASSPVRGRTEAFF

v_call: TRBV11-2
d_call: TRBD1
clone_size: -
cdr3_length: 12
j_call: TRBJ1-1
cdr3_nt: TGTGCCAGCAGCTCGACAGGGTTATATGCTTTCTTT
cdr3_aa: CASSSTGLYAFF

v_call: TRBV6-1
d_call: -
clone_size: few
cdr3_length: 13
j_call: TRBJ1-1
cdr3_nt: TGTGCCAGCAGCGGGACGCAAGGGGGGCAAGCTTTCTTT
cdr3_aa: CASSGTQGGQAFF

v_call: TRBV5-1
d_call: TRBD2
clone_size: -
cdr3_length: 15
j_call: TRBJ2-3
cdr3_nt: TGCGCCAGCACCTCGGGGAGGGCCCGCACAGATACGCAGTATTTT
cdr3_aa: CASTSGRARTDTQYF

v_call: TRBV18
d_call: TRBD2
clone_size: once
cdr3_length: 16
j_call: TRBJ2-2
cdr3_nt: TGTGCCAGCTCAGCTAGCGGGATTGTTAGCACCGGGGAGCTGTTTTTT
cdr3_aa: CASSASGIVSTGELFF

v_call: TRBV20-1
d_call: -
clone_size: -
cdr3_length: 10
j_call: TRBJ1-6
cdr3_nt: TGCAGTGCGGATTATTCACCCCTCCACTTT
cdr3_aa: CSADYSPLHF

v_call: TRBV4-1
d_call: -
clone_size: -
cdr3_length: 16
j_call: TRBJ2-5
cdr3_nt: TGCGCCAGCAGCCACGCCCCCCCTACGTACCAAGAGACCCAGTACTTC
cdr3_aa: CASSHAPPTYQETQYF